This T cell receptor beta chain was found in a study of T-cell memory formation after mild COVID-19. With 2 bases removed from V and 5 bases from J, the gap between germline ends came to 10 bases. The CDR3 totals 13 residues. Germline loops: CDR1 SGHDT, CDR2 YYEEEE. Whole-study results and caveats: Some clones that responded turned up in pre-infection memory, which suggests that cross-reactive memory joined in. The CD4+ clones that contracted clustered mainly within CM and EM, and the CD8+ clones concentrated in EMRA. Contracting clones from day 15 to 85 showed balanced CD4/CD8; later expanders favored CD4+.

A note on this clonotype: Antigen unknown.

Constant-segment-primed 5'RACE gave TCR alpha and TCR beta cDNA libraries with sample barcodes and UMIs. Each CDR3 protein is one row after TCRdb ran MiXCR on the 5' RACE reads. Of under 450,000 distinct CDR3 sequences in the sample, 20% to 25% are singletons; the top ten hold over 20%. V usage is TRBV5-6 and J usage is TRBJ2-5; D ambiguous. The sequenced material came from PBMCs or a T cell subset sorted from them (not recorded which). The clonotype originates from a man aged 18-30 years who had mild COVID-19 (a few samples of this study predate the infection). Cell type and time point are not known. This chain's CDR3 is CASSLSIGETQYF. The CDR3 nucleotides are TGTGCCAGCAGCTTATCCATAGGGGAGACCCAGTACTTC.